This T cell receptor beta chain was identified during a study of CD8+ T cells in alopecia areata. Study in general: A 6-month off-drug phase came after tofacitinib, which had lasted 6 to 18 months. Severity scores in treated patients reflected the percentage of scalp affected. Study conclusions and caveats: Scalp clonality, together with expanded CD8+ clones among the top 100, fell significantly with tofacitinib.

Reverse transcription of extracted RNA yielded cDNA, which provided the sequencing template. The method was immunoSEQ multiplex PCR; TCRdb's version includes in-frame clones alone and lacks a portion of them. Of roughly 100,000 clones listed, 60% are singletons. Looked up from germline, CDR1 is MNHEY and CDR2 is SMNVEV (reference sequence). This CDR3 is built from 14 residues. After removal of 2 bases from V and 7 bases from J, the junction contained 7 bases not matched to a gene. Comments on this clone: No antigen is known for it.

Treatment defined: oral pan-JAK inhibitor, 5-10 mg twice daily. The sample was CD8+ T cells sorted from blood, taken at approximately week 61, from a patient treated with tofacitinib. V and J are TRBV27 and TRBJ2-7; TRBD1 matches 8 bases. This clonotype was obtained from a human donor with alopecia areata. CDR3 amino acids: CASSLARTGWEQYF. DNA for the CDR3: TGTGCCAGCAGTTTAGCCCGGACAGGGTGGGAGCAGTACTTC.